The entry below describes one T cell receptor beta chain. The antigen it binds to is not known. Per-base quality was not reported, and no clone a single base away is much larger than it. The library was built by means of the immunoSEQ multiplex PCR assay. Rearranged TCR beta chain sequences were amplified using the hsTCRB Kit according to the manufacturer's protocol. TCRB libraries were sequenced on an Illumina MiSeq. Under the source paper's analysis protocol: The kit vendor's proprietary platform handled demultiplexing, trimming and gene mapping. In its TCRdb copy, this immuneACCESS table keeps in-frame sequences only and misses some clones. Where compared with another copy, unresolved V genes explain less than half of these, and the others have no known cause. V, J and clone size were drawn from that table, and D and trimming were deduced from the DNA. In all, the sample holds under 70,000 clones, and 75% to 85% of those were seen once. The ten biggest clones cover roughly 3.5% of the sample.

This record comes from a study of a mutant IDH1 vaccine in newly diagnosed glioma (dated by TCRdb to about 2021). The study in broad terms: Across visits V03 through V10, patients got a total of eight vaccinations, given in weeks 1, 3, 5, 7, 11, 15, 19 and 23. The roughly 33 treated patients were approximately 62% male and around 40% female, with a mean age of about 38 years. Peripheral blood samples were drawn at six visits, namely V03 (baseline), V05, V07, V10, V12 and V13. Longitudinal TCRB deep sequencing was performed for 20 to 25 treated patients wherever samples were available for exploratory analyses. Prior to enrollment, patients had been given standard therapy consisting of radiotherapy alone, temozolomide alone, or radiochemotherapy with temozolomide, with the combination given to most patients. Vaccination was initiated 4-6 weeks after radiotherapy alone, or concurrently with temozolomide cycles in the chemotherapy-containing groups.

Per the publication, the time point label means: week 5, during vaccination. Each vaccine dose was 300 ug of a 20-mer mutant IDH1 peptide in Montanide, given subcutaneously with topical imiquimod. All donors had newly diagnosed IDH1-mutant astrocytomas of WHO grade 3 or 4 that showed loss of nuclear ATRX. The samples were drawn from NOA16, a multicentre, single-arm, open-label phase I trial in Germany that tested a mutant IDH1 peptide vaccine in humans for the first time. Genomic DNA for TCRB sequencing was isolated from EDTA blood with the DNeasy Blood and Tissue Kit. The CDR3 sequence holds 12 residues, the cysteine and phenylalanine included. The DNA shown is the 36-base CDR3, in frame from base 1. V loses 6 bases of germline sequence and J loses 3 bases, and the interval between the two ends is 9 bases. Based on the germline V gene, the CDR1 and CDR2 sequences are MNHNS and SASEGT. Points the paper makes about the study in general: Immune responses induced by the vaccine were seen in 90% to 95% of patients across multiple MHC alleles. Pseudoprogression appeared unrelated to alterations in the top peripheral T cell clonotypes detected by TCRB sequencing. According to the authors, sample limitations meant that analyses of patient blood samples could not be reproduced. Availability determined which PBMC samples were chosen for TCRB deep sequencing.

The sequence was obtained from a young man with glioma. Sample: PBMCs, taken from a glioma patient whose treatment included an IDH1 peptide vaccine. In this chain, TRBV6-1 is recombined with TRBJ2-7; the D gene is possibly TRBD1, with 5 bases matching. The CDR3: CASRGLGYEQYF. The DNA sequence is TGTGCCAGCAGGGGGCTAGGCTACGAGCAGTACTTC.